This T cell receptor (beta chain) is drawn from a study of identical twins. Remarks on this clonotype: The antigen remains undetermined.

Broader study findings: While abundant cord blood beta clonotypes carried fewer insertions, memory repertoires showed no such pattern. Twins' surplus sharing was weaker for beta out-of-frame sequences.

TCRdb re-called the 5' RACE reads with MiXCR, one entry per CDR3 protein. The table records just under 650,000 distinct CDR3 sequences, around 7.5% of them present only once. A further study also used this sample, focusing on yellow fever vaccine responses in identical twins. That report adds: Twins reportedly mounted vaccine T cell responses that seemed partly convergent, partly personalized.

This TCR derives from a woman aged 18 to 35 in good health. Sequencing was performed on PBMCs.

The CDR3 DNA sequence: TGCGCCAGCAGCCAAAGTCCGGGACTAGCGGGCACAGATACGCAGTATTTT. Protein product: CASSQSPGLAGTDTQYF. The chain recombines TRBV4-1 with TRBJ2-3; 11 nucleotides match TRBD2. CDR1 and CDR2 from the germline V gene are MGHRA and YSYEKL. V shed 2 bases, J shed 1 base, and the junction held 5 bases outside the gene matches. This CDR3 is built from 17 residues.